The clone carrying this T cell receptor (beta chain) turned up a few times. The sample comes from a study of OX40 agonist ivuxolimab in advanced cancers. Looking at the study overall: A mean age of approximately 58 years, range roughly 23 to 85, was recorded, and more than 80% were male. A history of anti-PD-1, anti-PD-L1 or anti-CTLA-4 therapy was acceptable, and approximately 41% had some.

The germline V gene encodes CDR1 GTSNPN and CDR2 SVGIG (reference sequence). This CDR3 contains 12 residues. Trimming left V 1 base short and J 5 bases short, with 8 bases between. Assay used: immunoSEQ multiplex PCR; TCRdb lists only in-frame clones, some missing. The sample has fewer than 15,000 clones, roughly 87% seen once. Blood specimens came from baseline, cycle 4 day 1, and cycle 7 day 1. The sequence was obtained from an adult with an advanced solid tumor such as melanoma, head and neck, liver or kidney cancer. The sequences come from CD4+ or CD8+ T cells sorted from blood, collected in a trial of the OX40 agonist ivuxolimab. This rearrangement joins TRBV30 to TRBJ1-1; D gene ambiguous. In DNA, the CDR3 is TGTGCCTGGAGTGATGTGGGGACTGAAGCTTTCTTT. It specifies CAWSDVGTEAFF.